The 10 T cell receptor beta chains given below trace back to one sample, sequenced in a study of beta chain features in type 1 diabetes. Study results and caveats: Across all four CD4+ subsets, people with type 1 diabetes showed modestly shorter TCRB CDR3s.

Their target antigens are unknown. Reverse transcribing all isolated RNA meant expressed TCRB transcripts were sequenced. Only in-frame clones appear in the TCRdb table, and some are missing; sequencing was by immunoSEQ multiplex PCR. The sample lists 310,000 or so clones; about a tenth were seen once. Input material: central memory CD4+ T cells from blood. Receptor source: a man aged 25 to 40 with type 1 diabetes.

This chain joins TRBV2 and TRBJ1-5; the D is unclear. With 5 bases removed from V and 5 bases from J, the gap between germline ends came to 13 bases. The CDR3 runs to 14 residues. Germline CDR1 is SNHLY and CDR2 is FYNNEI. The CDR3 nucleotides are TGTGCCAGCAGTCTGGGTATGAGTGATCAGCCCCAGCATTTT. Its protein product is CASSLGMSDQPQHF.

The chain carries TRBV10-3 and TRBJ2-7; TRBD1 matches at 11 bases. The CDR3 is made up of 15 amino acids. Germline V gene sequence: CDR1 ENHRY, CDR2 SYGVKD. V lost 5 bases to trimming and J lost 0 bases; unmatched junction nucleotides: 3. The CDR3 here is CAISQGTGGSYEQYF. In DNA, the CDR3 is TGTGCCATCAGTCAAGGGACAGGGGGCTCCTACGAGCAGTACTTC.

CDR3: CASSEKGWRRDSPLHF. The CDR3 region has the DNA TGCGCCAGCAGTGAGAAGGGTTGGCGACGGGATTCACCCCTCCACTTT. The genes are TRBV10-1 and TRBJ1-6; D is unresolved. Looked up from germline, CDR1 is WNHNN and CDR2 is SYGVQD (reference sequence). The CDR3 sequence is 16 residues long. V gave up 2 bases and J gave up 8 bases, with 16 bases separating them.

This sequence joins TRBV9 and TRBJ2-5; no firm D call. V lost 3 bases, J lost 6 bases, and 12 bases lay in between. CDR3 size: 13 residues. Germline CDR1 SGDLS, CDR2 YYNGEE. CDR3 bases: TGTGCCAGCAGCGCCGGCCTCGCGCAGACCCAGTACTTC. Protein sequence: CASSAGLAQTQYF.

The chain combines TRBV5-6 with TRBJ2-5; a weak D match, TRBD1 (5 bases). Germline loops: CDR1 SGHDT, CDR2 YYEEEE. The CDR3 consists of 14 residues. The germline V and J ends were trimmed by 1 base and 1 base, with 8 bases remaining between them. CDR3 nucleotides: TGTGCCAGCAGCTTGACAGGATTCCAAGAGACCCAGTACTTC. As protein: CASSLTGFQETQYF.

The rearrangement uses TRBV10-3 and TRBJ1-6; TRBD1 agrees at 7 bases. The CDR3 has 18 residues. Trimming took 4 bases from V and 6 from J; bases not matched to a gene: 15. Per germline, CDR1 ENHRY and CDR2 SYGVKD. The CDR3 nucleotides are TGTGCCATCAGTGTGGCCACCAGACAGGGAGGGTTTAATTCACCCCTCCACTTT. This encodes CAISVATRQGGFNSPLHF.

The chain uses TRBV5-6 and TRBJ1-2; tentatively, D is TRBD1 (5 bases). Germline CDR1 SGHDT, CDR2 YYEEEE. This CDR3 comprises 12 residues. Trimming pared 2 bases from V and 5 bases from J, leaving 7 bases between. The CDR3 region has the DNA TGTGCCAGCAGCTTATGGGGGTATGGCTACACCTTC. Translation gives CASSLWGYGYTF.

This clone was counted only a few times. This chain uses TRBV5-1 with TRBJ1-4, with 8 positions matching TRBD1. Germline V CDR1 and CDR2: SGHRS, YFSETQ. The CDR3 is 14 residues long. With V trimmed by 2 bases and J by 8 bases, 5 bases remained unmatched. CDR3 sequence reads: CASSFQGAEEKLFF. The CDR3 coding sequence is TGCGCCAGCAGCTTTCAGGGGGCAGAGGAAAAACTGTTTTTT.

Ten or more counts support this clone. The chain employs TRBV7-9 and TRBJ2-7; 12 bases line up with TRBD1. Germline trimming cut 4 bases from V and 1 base from J; bases unmatched to any gene: 8. Germline lookup yields CDR1 SEHNR and CDR2 FQNEAQ (reference sequence). This CDR3 has 17 amino acids. CDR3 region: CASSSGDRGRRSYEQYF. The CDR3 DNA is TGTGCCAGCAGCTCCGGGGACAGGGGGCGTCGATCCTACGAGCAGTACTTC. The complete variable domain, with remaining parts taken from reference TRBV7-9 and TRBJ2-7, reads DTGVSQNPRHKITKRGQNVTFRCDPISEHNRLYWYRQTLGQGPEFLTYFQNEAQLEKSRLLSDRFSAERPKGSFSTLEIQRTEQGDSAMYLCASSSGDRGRRSYEQYFGPGTRLTVT.

This chain joins TRBV9 and TRBJ1-6; D unresolved. Germline CDR1 reads SGDLS; CDR2 reads YYNGEE. Trimming stripped 4 bases from V and 2 bases from J, with 7 bases between. The CDR3 is 14 amino acids. The CDR3 DNA sequence: TGTGCCAGCAGCCGGGAAACCTATAATTCACCCCTCCACTTT. It yields the protein CASSRETYNSPLHF. Together with reference TRBV9 and TRBJ1-6, the CDR3 gives the full variable domain: DSGVTQTPKHLITATGQRVTLRCSPRSGDLSVYWYQQSLDQGLQFLIQYYNGEERAKGNILERFSAQQFPDLHSELNLSSLELGDSALYFCASSRETYNSPLHFGNGTRLTVT.